This TCR beta chain is from a study of post-analysis software for immune sequencing data. Study in general: Relapsing-remitting, secondary progressive and progressive-relapsing multiple sclerosis courses were included. Study-level results: Under F measure analysis, samples from one preparation batch co-clustered strongly. Comparison of patients with controls showed a handful of TRBV segments more frequent in patients, TRBV5-6, TRBV5-1 and TRBV20-1 among them. There was significantly lower normalized Chao1 diversity in multiple sclerosis patients than in controls.

V was shortened by 3 bases and J by 10 bases, with 11 bases between the two germline ends. Germline CDR1 SGHRS, CDR2 YFSETQ. This CDR3 spans 12 amino acids. Unique molecular identifiers had been added to the TCR beta cDNA libraries. A few hundred thousand cDNA molecules came from about 1 to 10 million T cells. TCRdb recomputed calls from the PCR reads with MiXCR, one row per CDR3 protein. The sample carries about 170,000 distinct CDR3 sequences, 30% recorded once. This clonotype showed up many times. Its antigen is unidentified. The chain is built from TRBV5-1 and TRBJ2-1; D remains ambiguous. The source material was blood. The clonotype was recovered from a girl aged 5-17 years with multiple sclerosis. The CDR3 region is CASSYRFDEQFF. The DNA for the CDR3 is TGCGCCAGCAGCTACCGTTTTGACGAGCAGTTCTTC.